Shown below are 2 T cell receptor beta chains from a single sample sequenced in a study of cytomegalovirus exposure and HLA in healthy donors. PCR primers comprised 60 Vbeta and 13 Jbeta primers. The protocol was immunoSEQ multiplex PCR, while the TCRdb copy is restricted to in-frame clones and leaves out a portion. The table lists under 70,000 clones, 70% to 85% of them singletons. Specimen: PBMCs. The receptors stem from a man aged 45-65 years in good health and CMV-seronegative.

V is TRBV5-4 and J is TRBJ2-3; 10 nucleotides align to TRBD2. The junction had 9 bases not matched to a gene; V was cut back by 5 bases and J by 6 bases. The CDR3 consists of 15 residues. Per germline, CDR1 SGHNT and CDR2 YYREEE (reference sequence). The CDR3 spells CASSSSGGARDTQYF. DNA for the CDR3: TGTGCCAGCAGTTCAAGCGGGGGGGCCCGGGATACGCAGTATTTT.

This chain uses TRBV7-2 with TRBJ1-2; 8 bases are shared with TRBD1. The V segment lost 2 bases and the J segment 6 bases; nucleotides outside the gene matches: 2. The CDR3 is 13 amino acids. Germline-derived CDR1 and CDR2 are SGHTA and FQGNSA. The CDR3 coding sequence is TGTGCCAGCAGCTTACAGGGGGCCGATGGCTACACCTTC. It yields the protein CASSLQGADGYTF.